Presented here are 24 T cell receptor beta chains from one specimen sequenced in a study of CDR3 diversity in severe acne. TCRdb analysed the PCR reads with MiXCR anew, one entry per CDR3 protein. The table has approximately 84,000 distinct CDR3 sequences, under 65% seen once. Sequencing was performed on blood. Source of these receptors: a male donor in good health, without acne.

V is TRBV10-2 and J is TRBJ1-1, with D tentatively TRBD1 (6 bases). The CDR3 length is 13 residues. Trimming removed 4 bases from V and 8 bases from J, with 14 bases in between. In germline, CDR1 is WSHSY, CDR2 SAAADI. The CDR3 coding sequence is TGCGCCAGCAGTGTAGGTGGGACAACCGAAGCTTTCTTT. The encoded protein is CASSVGGTTEAFF.

By share, this clonotype ranks as medium-sized. The V and J genes are TRBV7-2 and TRBJ2-1; D gene ambiguous. Germline V gene lookup returns CDR1 SGHTA and CDR2 FQGNSA. The CDR3 runs 15 residues. V lost 1 base, J lost 0 bases, and 7 bases lay in between. This CDR3 reads CASSLEGRSYNEQFF. The CDR3, as DNA: TGTGCCAGCAGCTTAGAGGGCCGCTCCTACAATGAGCAGTTCTTC.

This clonotype was detected ten times or more. The chain has TRBV19 and TRBJ1-2; D uncertain. The CDR3 contains 16 residues. Trimming left V 6 bases short and J 0 bases short, with 17 bases between. Germline CDR1 reads LNHDA; CDR2 reads SQIVND (reference sequence). The CDR3 DNA sequence: TGTGCCAGTAGAGTTACCCGACAAGCCCCTAACTATGGCTACACCTTC. Translated, it gives CASRVTRQAPNYGYTF.

Concerning this clonotype itself: Sequence at one end of the junction differs from germline and may be a read error. The CDR3 coding sequence is TGCGCCAGCAGCCTAGGAGACAGGGCAAAGGGCCCCCGAACCGGGGCCGGTGAGCTGCTTTTT. Translation gives CASSLGDRAKGPRTGAGELLF. The genes are TRBV5-1 and TRBJ2-2; 7 bases agree with TRBD1. Germline CDR1 SGHRS, CDR2 YFSETQ. This CDR3 contains 21 residues. Full variable domain (missing parts from reference TRBV5-1 and TRBJ2-2): KAGVTQTPRYLIKTRGQQVTLSCSPISGHRSVSWYQQTPGQGLQFLFEYFSETQRNKGNFPGRFSGRQFSNSRSEMNVSTLELGDSALYLCASSLGDRAKGPRTGAGELLFGEGSRLTVL.

This clonotype was seen ten or more times. The rearrangement uses TRBV6-5 and TRBJ2-7; D possibly corresponds to TRBD1 (6 bases). The CDR3 consists of 15 residues. V was cut by 0 bases and J by 2 bases, with 11 bases left in between. Looked up from germline, CDR1 is MNHEY and CDR2 is SVGAGI. CDR3: CASSYSSGAAYEQYF. CDR3 coding DNA: TGTGCCAGCAGTTACTCTTCAGGGGCTGCCTACGAGCAGTACTTC.

Turning to this clonotype: An end of the junction does not agree with germline; a read error may underlie this. The chain combines TRBV4-1 with TRBJ2-5; TRBD1 matches at 8 bases. Germline lookup yields CDR1 MGHRA and CDR2 YSYEKL. This CDR3 has 14 amino acids. CDR3 sequence (DNA): TGTGCCAGCAACACAGGGGGTTCCCAAGAGACCCAGTACTTC. It encodes CASNTGGSQETQYF.

This rearrangement joins TRBV9 to TRBJ2-6; maybe TRBD2 (5 bases). CDR1 is SGDLS, CDR2 YYNGEE, per germline. The CDR3 is 16 residues long. Trimming left V 3 bases short and J 1 base short, with 11 bases between. This CDR3 reads CASSGPSGSGANVLTF. CDR3 DNA: TGTGCCAGCAGCGGGCCCTCGGGGTCTGGGGCCAACGTCCTGACTTTC.

V is TRBV5-1 and J is TRBJ2-5, with 7 bases that match TRBD1. The last part of the DNA fits TRBJ2-1 better; the J call may be wrong. CDR1 and CDR2 (germline): SGHRS, YFSETQ. The CDR3 extends over 14 amino acids. CDR3 in DNA: TGCGCCAGCAGCTTGGGACAGGGCATGGATGAGCAGTTCTTC. This sequence encodes CASSLGQGMDEQFF.

The chain uses TRBV12-3 or TRBV12-4 and TRBJ1-1; no reliable D call. The CDR3 runs 14 residues. V shed 6 bases and J shed 4 bases, with 15 bases lying between them. This CDR3 reads CASRGGSAITEAFF. The CDR3 coding sequence is TGTGCCAGCAGGGGAGGGTCGGCGATCACTGAAGCTTTCTTT.

Points on this clonotype: An end of the junction differs from the germline gene, which may be a read error. The rearrangement uses TRBV7-3 and TRBJ1-3, with unresolved D. This CDR3 has 13 residues. Per germline, CDR1 SGHTA and CDR2 FQGTGA. The CDR3 DNA reads as TGTGCCAGCAGCTTAACAGCTGGAGACACCATATATTTT. The encoded protein is CASSLTAGDTIYF.

This clonotype was detected many times. The chain carries TRBV19 and TRBJ1-5, with 8 bases aligning to TRBD1. Germline V gene data show CDR1 as LNHDA and CDR2 as SQIVND (reference sequence). This CDR3 contains 14 residues. After removal of 5 bases from V and 2 bases from J, the junction contained 2 bases not matched to a gene. CDR3 bases: TGTGCCAGTAGTGGGACAGGCGGCAATCAGCCCCAGCATTTT. Translated: CASSGTGGNQPQHF. Based on the CDR3 plus reference TRBV19 and TRBJ1-5, the full variable domain is DGGITQSPKYLFRKEGQNVTLSCEQNLNHDAMYWYRQDPGQGLRLIYYSQIVNDFQKGDIAEGYSVSREKKESFPLTVTSAQKNPTAFYLCASSGTGGNQPQHFGDGTRLSIL.

This clonotype was detected ten times or more. The V and J genes are TRBV5-1 and TRBJ2-5, with D unresolved. Trimming removed 4 bases from V and 2 bases from J, with 12 bases in between. The CDR3 loop spans 14 amino acids. Germline V gene sequence: CDR1 SGHRS, CDR2 YFSETQ. CDR3 loop: CASSPDGQQETQYF. CDR3 nucleotides: TGCGCCAGCAGCCCGGACGGGCAACAAGAGACCCAGTACTTC.

The chain is built from TRBV20-1 and TRBJ1-5, with a tentative D call TRBD1 (5 bases). Germline-derived CDR1 and CDR2 are DFQATT and SNEGSKA (reference sequence). The CDR3 totals 13 residues. The CDR3 protein is CSLDGRANQPQHF. The CDR3 coding sequence is TGCAGCTTAGATGGCAGGGCGAATCAGCCCCAGCATTTT.

The chain has TRBV15 and TRBJ2-5; D uncertain. CDR1 and CDR2 (germline): LNHNV, YYDKDF (reference sequence). Trimming stripped 3 bases from V and 2 bases from J, with 16 bases between. This CDR3 contains 16 residues. This CDR3 is CATSSPDPDRQETQYF. CDR3 nucleotides: TGTGCCACCAGCAGCCCGGACCCGGATCGACAAGAGACCCAGTACTTC.

The rearrangement joins TRBV7-9 to TRBJ2-3; D uncertain. The V and J ends lost 5 bases and 6 bases respectively, with 9 bases between them. The V gene's germline CDR1 is SEHNR and CDR2 FQNEAQ (reference sequence). The CDR3 has 12 residues. The CDR3 is CASSVDRDTQYF. The CDR3, as DNA: TGTGCCAGCAGCGTTGACCGGGATACGCAGTATTTT.

In DNA, the CDR3 is TGTGCCAGCAAGCCGGACCAGACGCCTACCTACGAGCAGTACTTC. It encodes CASKPDQTPTYEQYF. The chain combines TRBV2 with TRBJ2-7; the D is unclear. CDR1 is SNHLY and CDR2 is FYNNEI in the germline V gene. CDR3 length: 15 amino acids. The ends were cut back, 7 bases at V and 2 bases at J, with 18 bases in the middle.

The chain has TRBV5-1 and TRBJ2-3; D could derive from TRBD1 or TRBD2 (6 bases each). From germline, CDR1 is SGHRS and CDR2 YFSETQ. Trimming took 2 bases from V and 3 from J, leaving 10 bases between them. This CDR3 contains 14 residues. The CDR3 sequence is CASSLGGITDTQYF. The CDR3 DNA reads TGCGCCAGCAGCTTAGGGGGGATTACAGATACGCAGTATTTT.

This rearrangement joins TRBV7-9 to TRBJ2-5; 10 bases map to TRBD1. V shed 2 bases and J 5 bases; nucleotides not matched to a gene: 8. Germline loops: CDR1 SEHNR, CDR2 FQNEAQ (reference sequence). There are 16 residues in the CDR3. The CDR3 region has the DNA TGTGCCAGCAGCTTAAGTCGGGACAGGGGAGAGGAGACCCAGTACTTC. Residues: CASSLSRDRGEETQYF.

This clonotype was recorded a few times. The V and J genes are TRBV19 and TRBJ1-2; D unclear. CDR1 LNHDA and CDR2 SQIVND come from the germline V gene (reference sequence). Deletions cut 0 bases from V and 7 bases from J, with 6 bases between. CDR3 length: 12 residues. This chain's CDR3 is CASSIDRFGYTF. The CDR3 DNA is TGTGCCAGTAGTATAGATCGCTTTGGCTACACCTTC.

This chain uses TRBV19 with TRBJ2-7; no clear D gene. This CDR3 has 14 amino acids. Between the trimmed V and J ends, which lost 4 bases and 2 bases, there was a span of 12 bases. CDR1 and CDR2 (germline): LNHDA, SQIVND (reference sequence). The chain's CDR3 is CASSKGSGTYEQYF. The CDR3 region has the DNA TGTGCCAGTAGTAAGGGCTCGGGTACCTACGAGCAGTACTTC.

The chain carries TRBV7-2 and TRBJ1-2; D is ambiguous. The CDR3 runs to 15 residues. Germline CDR1 and CDR2: SGHTA and FQGNSA. V was pared by 2 bases and J by 4 bases, with 14 bases between. The CDR3: CASSLRFQETYGYTF. Here the CDR3 DNA reads TGTGCCAGCAGCTTACGGTTCCAGGAGACCTATGGCTACACCTTC.

This clonotype was detected ten times or more. The chain links TRBV5-1 to TRBJ1-1; D may be TRBD1 (6 bases). The germline V gene has CDR1 SGHRS and CDR2 YFSETQ. This CDR3 has 14 residues. Trimming pared 2 bases from V and 5 bases from J, leaving 13 bases between. The CDR3 bases are TGCGCCAGCAGCTTTGGGGGGGCCAGTACTGAAGCTTTCTTT. It codes for CASSFGGASTEAFF.

The genes are TRBV7-8 and TRBJ1-2; D gene uncertain. The germline V gene has CDR1 SGHVS and CDR2 FQNEAQ. There are 15 residues in the CDR3. The V end lost 4 bases, the J end lost 4 bases, and 16 bases lay between the germline ends. The CDR3: CASSSQATQTYGYTF. For the CDR3, the DNA is TGTGCCAGCAGCTCCCAAGCGACTCAGACCTATGGCTACACCTTC.

This chain uses TRBV5-8 with TRBJ2-2, with 11 bases aligning to TRBD2. Germline loops: CDR1 SGHTS, CDR2 YDEGEE. The V gene end was trimmed by 0 bases and the J gene end by 4 bases; junction bases not matched to a gene: 5. The CDR3 is made up of 17 amino acids. The CDR3 DNA reads TGTGCCAGCAGCTTGGGCCAGACTAGCGGGATCACCGGGGAGCTGTTTTTT. Translating gives CASSLGQTSGITGELFF.